Listed below are T cell receptor beta chains from one sample, sequenced in a study of T cell repertoires in aging, cancer and after chemotherapy. From the multiplex PCR reads, TCRdb called clonotypes with MiXCR, one entry per CDR3 protein. Here the sample spans fewer than 9,000 distinct CDR3 sequences, about 29% being singletons. Input material: blood. Receptor source: a human donor in good health. The CDR3 runs from the conserved cysteine through the conserved F or W. The D gene is left open where the match is weak. Size values are once, few and many counts, or a class for expanded clones, and some rows have none.

medium-sized	TRBV19	-	TRBJ2-2	TGTGCCAGTAGCCAGCAGAGCAATCCCACCGGGGAGCTGTTTTTT	CASSQQSNPTGELFF
few	TRBV6-5	-	TRBJ2-7	TGTGCCAGCAGTCCCGAGCCGACCTACGAGCAGTACTTC	CASSPEPTYEQYF
-	TRBV5-4	TRBD1	TRBJ2-1	TGTGCCAGCAGATTTGACAGGGGGTCCTACAATGAGCAGTTCTTC	CASRFDRGSYNEQFF
-	TRBV7-9	-	TRBJ2-3	TGTGCCAGCAGCCCCAAGCACAGGGTGTCAGATACGCAGTATTTT	CASSPKHRVSDTQYF
few	TRBV18	TRBD2	TRBJ2-1	TGTGCCAGCTCACCAGGAGCGGGGGGCCCAATTCCCGTCGGCAATGAGCAGTTCTTC	CASSPGAGGPIPVGNEQFF
-	TRBV20-1	-	TRBJ2-3	TGCAGTGCTAGGCCCCCCCTAGCCGACGTGGAAGATACGCAGTATTTT	CSARPPLADVEDTQYF
-	TRBV5-6	-	TRBJ1-2	TGTGCCAGCAGCTCCTCGACAGGAGTTCCCTATGGCTACACCTTC	CASSSSTGVPYGYTF
-	TRBV10-3	-	TRBJ1-5	TGTGCCATCAGTGCAGAGTATAGCAATCAGCCCCAGCATTTT	CAISAEYSNQPQHF
-	TRBV6-1	TRBD1	TRBJ1-1	TGTGCCAGCAGTGAATCTATCACTGGGGGACAGCGGAAGAACACTGAAGCTTTCTTT	CASSESITGGQRKNTEAFF
medium-sized	TRBV19	TRBD1	TRBJ2-1	TGTGCCAGTGACCGACGGGACAGGGGTAACAATGAGCAGTTCTTC	CASDRRDRGNNEQFF
few	TRBV19	-	TRBJ1-3	TGTGCCAGTAGTGTCCAGGGCCTCTCTGGAAACACCATATATTTT	CASSVQGLSGNTIYF
few	TRBV5-1	TRBD1	TRBJ2-7	TGCGCCAGCAGCCCCGATGAGGGGGCTTACGAGCAGTACTTC	CASSPDEGAYEQYF
few	TRBV6-5	TRBD1	TRBJ1-4	TGTGCCAGCAGTCGGACAGGGGGCGCAGGGGAAAAACTGTTTTTT	CASSRTGGAGEKLFF
few	TRBV30	TRBD1	TRBJ1-6	TGTGCCTGGAGCCAACAGGGGGATAATTCACCCCTCCACTTT	CAWSQQGDNSPLHF
-	TRBV4-2	-	TRBJ1-1	TGCGCCAGCAGCCAGGATCCGGGACCGCGGGGGAACACTGAAGCTTTCTTT	CASSQDPGPRGNTEAFF
few	TRBV4-2	TRBD1	TRBJ2-3	TGTGCCAGCAGCCCATGGGGACAGGGGGCCACAGATACGCAGTATTTT	CASSPWGQGATDTQYF
-	TRBV24-1	-	TRBJ2-3	TGTGCCACCAGTGGTTGGGGAGATACGCAGTATTTT	CATSGWGDTQYF
-	TRBV4-1	TRBD1	TRBJ1-1	TGCGCCAGCAGCCAGGACAGGTCAGGTGGCACTGAAGCTTTCTTT	CASSQDRSGGTEAFF
-	TRBV13	-	TRBJ1-4	TGTGCCAGCAGCCAGAGGGAGATGGGGGCATCTAATGAAAAACTGTTTTTT	CASSQREMGASNEKLFF
-	TRBV19	-	TRBJ1-3	TGTGCCAGTTCCCAGGTCGATTCTGGAAACACCATATATTTT	CASSQVDSGNTIYF
-	TRBV6-1	TRBD1	TRBJ2-7	TGTGACAGCAGACAGGGGGTTGACTCCTACGAGCAGTACTTC	CDSRQGVDSYEQYF
-	TRBV4-3	-	TRBJ2-4	TGTGCCAGCAGCCAAGCGGAGGATATGGACATTCAGTACTTC	CASSQAEDMDIQYF
few	TRBV6-1	-	TRBJ2-1	TGTGCCAGCGTTGACAATGAGCAGTTCTTC	CASVDNEQFF
few	TRBV6-2/TRBV6-3	TRBD1	TRBJ1-2	TGTGCCAGCAGACTGACAGGGCCTGGCTACACCTTC	CASRLTGPGYTF
few	TRBV10-3	TRBD1	TRBJ1-1	TGTGCCATCAGGGGGGTGACAGGGGTATCGACTGAAGCTTTCTTT	CAIRGVTGVSTEAFF
medium-sized	TRBV19	-	TRBJ2-2	TGTGCCAGTAGTATATCAGGGGAATCCGGGGAGCTGTTTTTT	CASSISGESGELFF
medium-sized	TRBV5-7	TRBD2	TRBJ2-5	TGTGCCAGCAGCTTGCAACTAGCGGGGGGGGGCCAAGAGACCCAGTACTTC	CASSLQLAGGGQETQYF
-	TRBV5-1	TRBD2	TRBJ2-2	TGCGCCAGCAGCTTCGGACTAGCGGGGGGGCCGAGCGGGGAGCTGTTTTTT	CASSFGLAGGPSGELFF